These 9 T cell receptor beta chains originate from one sample sequenced in a study of siplizumab effects on memory and regulatory T cells. Libraries were prepared by immunoSEQ multiplex PCR; TCRdb keeps only in-frame clonotypes and omits some of them. The sample shows approximately 60,000 clones, roughly 96% of them seen only once. The sequenced material came from naive CD8+ T cells sorted from blood. The receptors were gathered from a human donor in good health.

This clone was seen a single time. The chain recombines TRBV2 with TRBJ2-7, with a tentative D call TRBD1 (5 bases). Germline values: CDR1 SNHLY, CDR2 FYNNEI. Trimming took 8 bases from V and 3 from J, leaving 11 bases between them. The CDR3 covers 12 residues. The CDR3: CASWGRDYEQYF. The CDR3, as DNA: TGTGCCAGCTGGGGCAGGGACTACGAGCAGTACTTC.

The chain links TRBV5-6 to TRBJ2-7; 10 nucleotides align to TRBD1. This CDR3 is 17 amino acids long. V was clipped by 3 bases and J by 1 base; unmatched bases: 10. Germline V gene data show CDR1 as SGHDT and CDR2 as YYEEEE. CDR3 nucleotides: TGTGCCAGCAGCTCTTTCTCCGGGACAGGGGCATCCTACGAGCAGTACTTC. This translates into CASSSFSGTGASYEQYF.

The J gene is TRBJ2-1, the V gene TRBV5-6; a possible D gene is TRBD1 (5 bases). V was shortened by 4 bases and J by 9 bases, with 14 bases between the two germline ends. The germline V gene encodes CDR1 SGHDT and CDR2 YYEEEE. The CDR3 covers 13 residues. The DNA for the CDR3 is TGTGCCAGCAGCCAGACAGACCGGGCTGAGCAGTTCTTC. Encoded protein: CASSQTDRAEQFF.

The chain couples TRBV6-1 to TRBJ2-7; D is uncertain. The CDR3 runs 11 residues. With 8 bases removed from V and 3 bases from J, the gap between germline ends came to 8 bases. Germline assignment: CDR1 MNHNS and CDR2 SASEGT. The CDR3 DNA follows: TGTGCCAGCTCGGAAAACTACGAGCAGTACTTC. Its translation: CASSENYEQYF.

This chain joins TRBV5-4 and TRBJ2-7; D not resolved. V was trimmed by 4 bases and J by 3 bases, leaving 11 bases between them. Germline V gene sequence: CDR1 SGHNT, CDR2 YYREEE (reference sequence). CDR3 length: 13 residues. The CDR3 sequence: CASSPAADYEQYF. In nucleotides, the CDR3 is TGTGCCAGCAGCCCGGCAGCTGACTACGAGCAGTACTTC.

The V gene is TRBV18, the J gene TRBJ1-2; D may be TRBD1 (6 bases). The length of the CDR3 is 15 residues. V was cut by 0 bases and J by 4 bases, with 12 bases left in between. CDR1 is KGHSH and CDR2 is LQKENI in the germline V gene. The CDR3 bases are TGTGCCAGCTCACCACCTGGGGGGGCCAGCTATGGCTACACCTTC. Amino acids: CASSPPGGASYGYTF. The variable domain in full, completed from reference TRBV18 and TRBJ1-2, reads NAGVMQNPRHLVRRRGQEARLRCSPMKGHSHVYWYRQLPEEGLKFMVYLQKENIIDESGMPKERFSAEFPKEGPSILRIQQVVRGDSAAYFCASSPPGGASYGYTFGSGTRLTVV.

The chain is built from TRBV7-6 and TRBJ2-1; 8 bases match TRBD2. The CDR3 sequence is 16 residues long. V was clipped by 1 base and J by 6 bases; unmatched bases: 8. Germline assignment: CDR1 SGHVS and CDR2 FNYEAQ. The CDR3 loop reads CASSLVEAGGANEQFF. The CDR3 DNA follows: TGTGCCAGCAGCTTAGTGGAGGCGGGGGGAGCCAATGAGCAGTTCTTC. The full variable domain, completed using reference TRBV7-6 and TRBJ2-1, is GAGVSQSPRYKVTKRGQDVALRCDPISGHVSLYWYRQALGQGPEFLTYFNYEAQQDKSGLPNDRFSAERPEGSISTLTIQRTEQRDSAMYRCASSLVEAGGANEQFFGPGTRLTVL.

The chain carries TRBV7-6 and TRBJ2-7; D may be TRBD1 or TRBD2 (6 bases each). CDR3 length: 14 residues. Germline CDR1 is SGHVS and CDR2 is FNYEAQ. Trimming removed 5 bases from V and 2 bases from J, with 13 bases in between. As DNA, the CDR3 is TGTGCCAGCAGCGGGCGGGACACCACCTACGAGCAGTACTTC. It translates to CASSGRDTTYEQYF.

This clone was seen once. The identical CDR3 is also encoded by other nucleotide sequences in the sample. The J gene is TRBJ1-4, the V gene TRBV7-9, with D possibly matching TRBD1 (5 bases). Germline CDR1 SEHNR, CDR2 FQNEAQ (reference sequence). Trimming stripped 5 bases from V and 0 bases from J, with 10 bases between. The CDR3 spans 15 residues. The CDR3 DNA reads as TGTGCCAGCAGCCTAGAACAGGCAACTAATGAAAAACTGTTTTTT. This encodes CASSLEQATNEKLFF. The full variable domain, in which reference TRBV7-9 and TRBJ1-4 provide the parts outside the CDR3, is DTGVSQNPRHKITKRGQNVTFRCDPISEHNRLYWYRQTLGQGPEFLTYFQNEAQLEKSRLLSDRFSAERPKGSFSTLEIQRTEQGDSAMYLCASSLEQATNEKLFFGSGTQLSVL.